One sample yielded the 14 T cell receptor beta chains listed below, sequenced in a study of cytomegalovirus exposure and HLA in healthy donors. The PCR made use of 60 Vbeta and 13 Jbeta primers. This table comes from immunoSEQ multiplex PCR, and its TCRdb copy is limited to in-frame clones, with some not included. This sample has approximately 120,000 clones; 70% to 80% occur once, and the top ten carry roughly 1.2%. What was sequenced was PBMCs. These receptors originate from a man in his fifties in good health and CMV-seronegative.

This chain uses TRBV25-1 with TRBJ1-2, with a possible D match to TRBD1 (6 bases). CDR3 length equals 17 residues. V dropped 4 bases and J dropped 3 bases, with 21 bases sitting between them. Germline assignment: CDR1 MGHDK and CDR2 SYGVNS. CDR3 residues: CASSGQGVGAQDYGYTF. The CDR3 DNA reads TGTGCCAGCAGTGGTCAGGGAGTGGGGGCGCAAGACTATGGCTACACCTTC.

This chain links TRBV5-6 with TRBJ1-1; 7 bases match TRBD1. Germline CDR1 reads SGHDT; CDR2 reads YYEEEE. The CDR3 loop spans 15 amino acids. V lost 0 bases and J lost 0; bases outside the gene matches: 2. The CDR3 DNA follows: TGTGCCAGCAGCTTGGTGGGGACAGTGAACACTGAAGCTTTCTTT. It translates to CASSLVGTVNTEAFF.

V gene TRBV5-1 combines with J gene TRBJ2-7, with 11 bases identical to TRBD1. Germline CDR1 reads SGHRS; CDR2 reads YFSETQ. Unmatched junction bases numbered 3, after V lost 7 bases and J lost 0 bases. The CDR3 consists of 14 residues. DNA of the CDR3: TGCGCCAGCTCCGGGACAGGGGGCTCCTACGAGCAGTACTTC. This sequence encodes CASSGTGGSYEQYF.

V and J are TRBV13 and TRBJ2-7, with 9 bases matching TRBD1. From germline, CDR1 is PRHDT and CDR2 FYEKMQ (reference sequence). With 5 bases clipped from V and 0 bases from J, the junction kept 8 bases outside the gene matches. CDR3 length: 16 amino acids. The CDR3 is CASSVRTGESSYEQYF. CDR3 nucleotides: TGTGCCAGCAGCGTGCGGACAGGGGAAAGCTCCTACGAGCAGTACTTC. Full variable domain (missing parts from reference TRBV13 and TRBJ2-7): AAGVIQSPRHLIKEKRETATLKCYPIPRHDTVYWYQQGPGQDPQFLISFYEKMQSDKGSIPDRFSAQQFSDYHSELNMSSLELGDSALYFCASSVRTGESSYEQYFGPGTRLTVT.

The CDR3 is CASVGRAAGNTIYF. In nucleotides, the CDR3 is TGTGCCAGCGTTGGTCGCGCTGCTGGAAACACCATATATTTT. This chain connects TRBV19 to TRBJ1-3; D remains unclear. This CDR3 contains 14 residues. V was shortened by 9 bases and J by 2 bases, with 14 bases between the two germline ends. The germline CDR1 and CDR2 sequences are LNHDA and SQIVND (reference sequence).

In DNA form, the CDR3 reads TGTGCCACCCAACGACTAGCGGGAGTGGATACGCAGTATTTT. It specifies CATQRLAGVDTQYF. The chain links TRBV7-6 to TRBJ2-3; TRBD2 agrees at 12 bases. The germline V gene has CDR1 SGHVS and CDR2 FNYEAQ. The V segment lost 10 bases and the J segment 6 bases; nucleotides outside the gene matches: 8. The CDR3 sequence is 14 residues long. Full variable domain (missing parts from reference TRBV7-6 and TRBJ2-3): GAGVSQSPRYKVTKRGQDVALRCDPISGHVSLYWYRQALGQGPEFLTYFNYEAQQDKSGLPNDRFSAERPEGSISTLTIQRTEQRDSAMYRCATQRLAGVDTQYFGPGTRLTVL.

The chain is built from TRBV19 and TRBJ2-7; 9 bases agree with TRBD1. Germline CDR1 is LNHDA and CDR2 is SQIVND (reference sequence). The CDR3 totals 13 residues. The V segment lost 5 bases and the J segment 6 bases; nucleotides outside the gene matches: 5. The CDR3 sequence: CASSPGQGSEQYF. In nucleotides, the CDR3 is TGTGCCAGTAGTCCGGGACAGGGTAGCGAGCAGTACTTC.

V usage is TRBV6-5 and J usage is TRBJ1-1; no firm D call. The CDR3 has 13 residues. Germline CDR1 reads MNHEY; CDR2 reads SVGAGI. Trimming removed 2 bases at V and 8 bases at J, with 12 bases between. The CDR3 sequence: CASSYAGPKEAFF. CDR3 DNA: TGTGCCAGCAGTTACGCGGGCCCCAAGGAAGCTTTCTTT.

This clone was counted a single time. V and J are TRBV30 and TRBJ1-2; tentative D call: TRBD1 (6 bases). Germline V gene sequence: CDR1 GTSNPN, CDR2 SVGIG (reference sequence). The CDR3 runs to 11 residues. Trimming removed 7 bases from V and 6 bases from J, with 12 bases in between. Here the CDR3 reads CASSDRHGYTF. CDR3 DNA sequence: TGTGCCTCGTCGGACAGACATGGCTACACCTTC.

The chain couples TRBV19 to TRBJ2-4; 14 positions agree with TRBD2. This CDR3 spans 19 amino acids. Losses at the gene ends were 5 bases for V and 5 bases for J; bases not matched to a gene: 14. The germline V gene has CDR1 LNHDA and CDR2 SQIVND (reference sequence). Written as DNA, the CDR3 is TGTGCCAGTAGTTCCGTCTCCGGGACTAGCGGGAGTAGGGAAAACATTCAGTACTTC. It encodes CASSSVSGTSGSRENIQYF.

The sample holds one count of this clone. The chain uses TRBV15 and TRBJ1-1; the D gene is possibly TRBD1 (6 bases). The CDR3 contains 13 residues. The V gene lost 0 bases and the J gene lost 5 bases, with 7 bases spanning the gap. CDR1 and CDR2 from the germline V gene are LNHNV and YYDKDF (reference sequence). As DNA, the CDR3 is TGTGCCACCAGCAGAGATACAGGGACTGAAGCTTTCTTT. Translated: CATSRDTGTEAFF.

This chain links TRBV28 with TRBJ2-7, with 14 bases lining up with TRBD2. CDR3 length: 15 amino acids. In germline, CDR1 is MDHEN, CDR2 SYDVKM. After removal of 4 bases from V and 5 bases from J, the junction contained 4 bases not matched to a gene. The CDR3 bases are TGTGCCAGCAGTTCTCCGGGACTAGCGGGAGACGAGCAGTACTTC. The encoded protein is CASSSPGLAGDEQYF.

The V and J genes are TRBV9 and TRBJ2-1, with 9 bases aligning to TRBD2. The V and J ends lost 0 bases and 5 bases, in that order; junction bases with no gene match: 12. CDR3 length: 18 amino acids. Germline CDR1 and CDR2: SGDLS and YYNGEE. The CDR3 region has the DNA TGTGCCAGCAGCGTAGATGTTAGCGGGAGAATCCCAAACAATGAGCAGTTCTTC. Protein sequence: CASSVDVSGRIPNNEQFF.

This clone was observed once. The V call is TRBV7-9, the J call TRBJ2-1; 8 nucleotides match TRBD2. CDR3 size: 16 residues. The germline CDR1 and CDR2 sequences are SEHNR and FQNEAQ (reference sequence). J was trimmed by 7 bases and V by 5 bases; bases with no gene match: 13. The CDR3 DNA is TGTGCCAGCAGCCGACCCGGGACTAGAGTAGGGAATGAGCAGTTCTTC. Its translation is CASSRPGTRVGNEQFF.